A selection of T cell receptor beta chains follows, all from one sample in a study of shared clonotypes between healthy human individuals. TCRdb's table, derived via immunoSEQ multiplex PCR, lists solely in-frame clones and lacks some. Of hundreds of thousands of clones listed, just over 90% are singletons. The specimen sequenced was naive CD8+ T cells sorted from blood. Every receptor here comes from a young man in good health. CDR3s include the opening cysteine and the closing phenylalanine or tryptophan. The order of the fields is J gene, V gene, D gene, clone size, CDR3 protein, CDR3 DNA. D genes are given only for firm matches. Clone size is given for some rows only: seen once, a few or many times, or a class if the clone is expanded.

J gene: TRBJ2-1
V gene: TRBV27
D gene: NA
clone size: NA
CDR3 protein: CASSYVRGEEYNEQFF
CDR3 DNA: TGTGCCAGCAGTTACGTACGTGGGGAAGAGTACAATGAGCAGTTCTTC

J gene: TRBJ1-2
V gene: TRBV19
D gene: NA
clone size: NA
CDR3 protein: CASSVAAARGYTF
CDR3 DNA: TGTGCCAGTAGTGTTGCGGCTGCCCGGGGCTACACCTTC

J gene: TRBJ1-5
V gene: TRBV6-1
D gene: NA
clone size: NA
CDR3 protein: CASSEESGAAPQHF
CDR3 DNA: TGTGCCAGCAGTGAAGAGTCAGGGGCGGCGCCCCAGCATTTT

J gene: TRBJ2-7
V gene: TRBV10-2
D gene: TRBD2
clone size: NA
CDR3 protein: CASSDRRESYEQYF
CDR3 DNA: TGCGCCAGCAGTGACCGGCGGGAGTCCTACGAGCAGTACTTC

J gene: TRBJ1-1
V gene: TRBV27
D gene: NA
clone size: NA
CDR3 protein: CASSLLGTNTEAFF
CDR3 DNA: TGTGCCAGCAGTTTACTGGGCACGAACACTGAAGCTTTCTTT

J gene: TRBJ2-7
V gene: TRBV5-1
D gene: NA
clone size: NA
CDR3 protein: CASSQPTVGVYEQYF
CDR3 DNA: TGCGCCAGCAGCCAACCGACGGTGGGGGTTTACGAGCAGTACTTC

J gene: TRBJ1-5
V gene: TRBV5-8
D gene: NA
clone size: NA
CDR3 protein: CASIPLGGTQPQHF
CDR3 DNA: TGTGCCAGCATCCCCTTGGGGGGAACCCAGCCCCAGCATTTT

J gene: TRBJ2-7
V gene: TRBV7-3
D gene: TRBD1
clone size: NA
CDR3 protein: CASSASGTGASYEQYF
CDR3 DNA: TGTGCCAGCAGCGCGTCCGGGACAGGCGCCTCCTACGAGCAGTACTTC

J gene: TRBJ2-1
V gene: TRBV10-3
D gene: NA
clone size: NA
CDR3 protein: CAISESLYNEQFF
CDR3 DNA: TGTGCCATCAGTGAGTCGTTATACAATGAGCAGTTCTTC

J gene: TRBJ2-3
V gene: TRBV5-1
D gene: NA
clone size: NA
CDR3 protein: CASSLDISTDTQYF
CDR3 DNA: TGCGCCAGCAGCTTGGACATTAGCACAGATACGCAGTATTTT

J gene: TRBJ2-6
V gene: TRBV21-1
D gene: NA
clone size: NA
CDR3 protein: CASSNWGPGANVLTF
CDR3 DNA: NA

J gene: TRBJ2-1
V gene: TRBV6-1
D gene: TRBD2
clone size: once
CDR3 protein: CASSEARTRGYNEQFF
CDR3 DNA: TGTGCCAGCAGTGAAGCGAGGACTAGGGGCTACAATGAGCAGTTCTTC

J gene: TRBJ1-1
V gene: TRBV7-6
D gene: NA
clone size: few
CDR3 protein: CASSFGGNTEAFF
CDR3 DNA: TGTGCCAGCAGCTTTGGGGGGAACACTGAAGCTTTCTTT

J gene: TRBJ2-3
V gene: TRBV30
D gene: TRBD2
clone size: NA
CDR3 protein: CAGGTSGLTDTQYF
CDR3 DNA: TGTGCCGGGGGGACTAGCGGGCTCACAGATACGCAGTATTTT

J gene: TRBJ2-1
V gene: TRBV9
D gene: NA
clone size: NA
CDR3 protein: CASSGTANSYNEQFF
CDR3 DNA: TGTGCCAGCAGTGGGACTGCCAACTCCTACAATGAGCAGTTCTTC

J gene: TRBJ2-3
V gene: TRBV28
D gene: NA
clone size: NA
CDR3 protein: CASSLWPGTDTQYF
CDR3 DNA: TGTGCCAGCAGTTTATGGCCTGGCACAGATACGCAGTATTTT

J gene: TRBJ2-3
V gene: TRBV28
D gene: NA
clone size: NA
CDR3 protein: CASLGLGTDTQYF
CDR3 DNA: TGTGCCAGCTTGGGGTTGGGCACAGATACGCAGTATTTT

J gene: TRBJ2-1
V gene: TRBV27
D gene: NA
clone size: once
CDR3 protein: CASNLGYEQFF
CDR3 DNA: TGTGCCAGCAATCTCGGATATGAGCAGTTCTTC

J gene: TRBJ1-2
V gene: TRBV29-1
D gene: TRBD1
clone size: NA
CDR3 protein: CSVDGTVDGYTF
CDR3 DNA: TGCAGCGTTGATGGGACAGTGGATGGCTACACCTTC

J gene: TRBJ2-7
V gene: TRBV4-1
D gene: TRBD2
clone size: NA
CDR3 protein: CATNGELGSGSVLPYEQYF
CDR3 DNA: TGCGCCACCAACGGTGAATTGGGCAGCGGGAGCGTCTTACCCTACGAGCAGTACTTC

J gene: TRBJ2-7
V gene: TRBV4-1
D gene: TRBD2
clone size: NA
CDR3 protein: CASSQGTSGYEQYF
CDR3 DNA: TGCGCCAGCAGCCAAGGGACTAGCGGCTACGAGCAGTACTTC

J gene: TRBJ2-1
V gene: TRBV5-6
D gene: NA
clone size: NA
CDR3 protein: CASSLTAITLYNEQFF
CDR3 DNA: TGTGCCAGCAGCTTGACAGCCATAACCCTCTACAATGAGCAGTTCTTC

J gene: TRBJ2-7
V gene: TRBV5-5
D gene: NA
clone size: NA
CDR3 protein: CASSWGFGTYEQYF
CDR3 DNA: TGTGCCAGCAGCTGGGGGTTTGGGACCTACGAGCAGTACTTC

J gene: TRBJ2-2
V gene: TRBV28
D gene: NA
clone size: NA
CDR3 protein: CASSRRKTSDTGELFF
CDR3 DNA: TGTGCCAGCAGTCGGCGGAAGACGTCGGACACCGGGGAGCTGTTTTTT

J gene: TRBJ2-2
V gene: TRBV9
D gene: TRBD2
clone size: NA
CDR3 protein: CASGRTSGRADTGELFF
CDR3 DNA: TGTGCCAGCGGTCGGACTAGCGGGAGGGCGGACACCGGGGAGCTGTTTTTT

J gene: TRBJ2-5
V gene: TRBV11-2
D gene: TRBD2
clone size: NA
CDR3 protein: CASSLYSGSEETQYF
CDR3 DNA: TGTGCCAGCAGCTTATATAGCGGGAGCGAGGAGACCCAGTACTTC